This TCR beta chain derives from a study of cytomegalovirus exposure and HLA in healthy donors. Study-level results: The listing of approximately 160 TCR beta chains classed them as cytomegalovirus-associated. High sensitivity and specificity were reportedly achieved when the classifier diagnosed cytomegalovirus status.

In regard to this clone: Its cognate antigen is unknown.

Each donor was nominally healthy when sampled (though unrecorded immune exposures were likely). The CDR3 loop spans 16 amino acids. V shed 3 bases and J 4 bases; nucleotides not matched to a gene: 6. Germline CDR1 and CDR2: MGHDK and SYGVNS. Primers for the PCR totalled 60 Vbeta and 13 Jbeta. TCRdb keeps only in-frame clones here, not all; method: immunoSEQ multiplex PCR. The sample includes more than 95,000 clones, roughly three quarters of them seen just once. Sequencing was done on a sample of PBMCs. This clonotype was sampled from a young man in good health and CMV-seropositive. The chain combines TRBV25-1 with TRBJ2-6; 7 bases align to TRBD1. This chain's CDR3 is CASSDPQGSGANVLTF. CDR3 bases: TGTGCCAGCAGTGACCCACAGGGGAGCGGGGCCAACGTCCTGACTTTC.